Listed below are T cell receptor beta chains from one sample, sequenced in a study of blood T cell repertoires in COVID-19. Profiling relied on immunoSEQ multiplex PCR, and the TCRdb table lists in-frame clones only, not all of them. The sample shows 55,000 to 80,000 clones, roughly 74% of them seen only once. The specimen sequenced was peripheral blood. These TCRs come from a woman of 80 years or more with acute or convalescent COVID-19. Each CDR3 is given with its conserved first and last residue. The order of the fields is clone size, J gene, V gene, D gene, CDR3 protein, CDR3 DNA. The D gene is left open where the match is weak. Clone size is given for some rows only: seen once, a few or many times, or a class if the clone is expanded.

- TRBJ2-7 TRBV27 TRBD1 CASSLRLDRVGDEQYF TGTGCCAGCAGTTTACGGCTCGACAGGGTAGGCGACGAGCAGTACTTC
- TRBJ2-5 TRBV10-1 TRBD1 CASSGNRGLETQYF TGCGCCAGCAGTGGGAACAGGGGGCTAGAGACCCAGTACTTC
- TRBJ2-2 TRBV28 TRBD1 CASGGQGFGTGELFF TGTGCCAGCGGGGGACAGGGCTTTGGCACCGGGGAGCTGTTTTTT
- TRBJ2-3 TRBV19 TRBD2 CASKDRLAGVDTQYF TGTGCCAGTAAGGATAGACTAGCGGGAGTAGATACGCAGTATTTT
once TRBJ1-1 TRBV7-9 - CASSLGGWQGKMLNTEAFF TGTGCCAGCAGCTTGGGGGGTTGGCAGGGAAAAATGTTGAACACTGAAGCTTTCTTT
- TRBJ2-3 TRBV7-2 TRBD2 CASLGTSGYATDTQYF TGTGCCAGCTTAGGGACTAGCGGGTACGCCACAGATACGCAGTATTTT
- TRBJ1-4 TRBV2 - CASSPVSLPNEKLFF TGTGCCAGCAGTCCTGTATCACTTCCTAATGAAAAACTGTTTTTT
- TRBJ1-1 TRBV7-2 - CASSLVGAGGTEAFF TGTGCCAGCAGCTTAGTGGGCGCCGGAGGCACTGAAGCTTTCTTT
- TRBJ2-3 TRBV18 - CASSPRQGTDTQYF TGTGCCAGCTCACCAAGGCAGGGAACAGATACGCAGTATTTT
- TRBJ1-1 TRBV23-1 - CAIPPRVSLTEAFF TGCGCCATCCCTCCGAGGGTCTCACTTACTGAAGCTTTCTTT
- TRBJ2-7 TRBV5-1 TRBD1 CASHPGQGYEQYF TGCGCCAGCCACCCGGGACAGGGTTACGAGCAGTACTTC
many TRBJ1-1 TRBV6-2/TRBV6-3 TRBD1 CASSYPGGRTEAFF TGTGCCAGCAGTTACCCAGGGGGCCGTACTGAAGCTTTCTTT
- TRBJ1-6 TRBV5-4 TRBD1 CASSSTGGFGDSPLHF TGTGCCAGCAGCTCAACAGGGGGCTTTGGAGATTCACCCCTCCACTTT
- TRBJ2-1 TRBV9 - CASSEGGGGSNEQFF TGTGCCAGCAGCGAGGGGGGAGGCGGGAGCAATGAGCAGTTCTTC
- TRBJ2-1 TRBV4-3 - CASSRGGNVYNEQFF TGCGCCAGCAGCCGTGGGGGGAACGTGTACAATGAGCAGTTCTTC
- TRBJ2-1 TRBV7-8 TRBD1 CASSQGQGAYNEQFF TGTGCCAGCAGCCAAGGACAGGGGGCCTACAATGAGCAGTTCTTC
- TRBJ1-2 TRBV29-1 TRBD1 CSVEVPGGIYGYTF TGCAGCGTTGAAGTCCCAGGGGGAATCTATGGCTACACCTTC
- TRBJ2-3 TRBV3-1/TRBV3-2 - CASSQDPPLIVDTQYF TGTGCCAGCAGCCAAGATCCCCCCCTTATAGTAGATACGCAGTATTTT
once TRBJ1-1 TRBV5-5 - CASSLRLQGLNTEAFF TGTGCCAGCAGCTTACGACTTCAGGGGTTGAACACTGAAGCTTTCTTT
- TRBJ2-1 TRBV9 - CASSVGARNYNEQFF TGTGCCAGCAGCGTAGGAGCGAGAAACTACAATGAGCAGTTCTTC
- TRBJ2-7 TRBV9 TRBD2 CASSVFPGGWDEQYF TGTGCCAGCAGCGTATTTCCGGGGGGTTGGGACGAGCAGTACTTC
- TRBJ2-3 TRBV2 TRBD1 CASSEFVTGADTQYF TGTGCCAGCAGTGAATTTGTGACAGGGGCAGATACGCAGTATTTT
- TRBJ2-3 TRBV6-6 - CASRTRGGLTDTQYF TGTGCCAGCAGGACGAGGGGGGGCCTTACAGATACGCAGTATTTT
- TRBJ2-1 TRBV9 TRBD2 CASSDSGTSGNNEQFF TGTGCCAGCAGTGATTCCGGGACTAGCGGGAACAATGAGCAGTTCTTC
- TRBJ1-1 TRBV6-5 - CASSREMNTEAFF TGTGCCAGCAGCAGGGAAATGAACACTGAAGCTTTCTTT
many TRBJ2-6 TRBV20-1 TRBD2 CSASTQASGTSSGANVLTF TGCAGTGCCAGTACACAGGCTAGCGGAACTAGCTCTGGGGCCAACGTCCTGACTTTC
- TRBJ1-4 TRBV28 TRBD1 CASSLLGTGSEEKLFF TGTGCCAGCAGTTTATTGGGGACAGGGTCAGAGGAAAAACTGTTTTTT
- TRBJ2-5 TRBV4-1 TRBD1 CASSQQQGVRETQYF TGCGCCAGCAGCCAACAACAGGGGGTGCGAGAGACCCAGTACTTC
- TRBJ1-4 TRBV29-1 - CSVEEAQGATNEKLFF TGCAGCGTTGAAGAAGCGCAGGGTGCAACTAATGAAAAACTGTTTTTT
- TRBJ1-6 TRBV5-1 - CASSSIGGNSPLHF TGCGCCAGCAGCTCGATCGGGGGTAATTCACCCCTCCACTTT